These 3 T cell receptor beta chains came from one sample sequenced in a study of cytomegalovirus exposure and HLA in healthy donors. The PCR had 60 Vbeta and 13 Jbeta primers. Using immunoSEQ multiplex PCR, the repertoire was profiled, and TCRdb retains in-frame clones only, with some absent. The table has approximately 110,000 clones, 70% seen once. Specimen: PBMCs. These receptors all come from a man under 40 in good health and CMV-seropositive.

The gene calls are TRBV19 and TRBJ2-2; TRBD1 is a possible D gene (6 bases). The V end lost 3 bases, the J end lost 7 bases, and 12 bases lay between the germline ends. From germline, CDR1 is LNHDA and CDR2 SQIVND (reference sequence). The CDR3 has 14 amino acids. CDR3 in DNA: TGTGCCAGTAGTATTTCCACAGGGTACGGGGAGCTGTTTTTT. This sequence encodes CASSISTGYGELFF. The full variable domain, in which reference TRBV19 and TRBJ2-2 provide the parts outside the CDR3, is DGGITQSPKYLFRKEGQNVTLSCEQNLNHDAMYWYRQDPGQGLRLIYYSQIVNDFQKGDIAEGYSVSREKKESFPLTVTSAQKNPTAFYLCASSISTGYGELFFGEGSRLTVL.

This chain connects TRBV28 to TRBJ1-5, with 9 bases aligning to TRBD1. This CDR3 has 16 residues. Germline V gives CDR1 MDHEN, CDR2 SYDVKM. V lost 6 bases to trimming and J lost 6 bases; unmatched junction nucleotides: 12. In DNA, the CDR3 is TGTGCCAGCAGCCAACACGAGGACAGGGGTGGTCAGCCCCAGCATTTT. This gives the protein CASSQHEDRGGQPQHF.

This chain uses TRBV15 with TRBJ2-7, with D perhaps TRBD2 (5 bases). The length of the CDR3 is 14 residues. V lost 3 bases, J lost 0 bases, and 9 bases lay in between. Germline V gene sequence: CDR1 LNHNV, CDR2 YYDKDF (reference sequence). The CDR3 DNA follows: TGTGCCACCAGCAGCCTCGGGGTCTCCTACGAGCAGTACTTC. Protein product: CATSSLGVSYEQYF.